This T cell receptor (beta chain) came from a study of human T cells and chemical hapten exposure. Germline-derived CDR1 and CDR2 are SGHTA and FQGNSA. With 1 base clipped from V and 7 bases from J, the junction kept 2 bases outside the gene matches. The CDR3 runs 14 residues. Unique molecular identifiers were affixed to discrete cDNA molecules within the library. TCRdb called the RACE reads again in MiXCR, with one record for every CDR3 protein. The sample has around 42,000 distinct CDR3 sequences, around an eighth seen once. As for time point: pre-sensitization, week 0. As to treatment: therapeutic diphenylcyclopropenone sensitization with weekly scalp DPC. Patches went on only after blood had been drawn each time. This clonotype was counted many times.

V usage is TRBV7-2 and J usage is TRBJ2-3, with 10 positions matching TRBD2. This material consisted of whole blood, taken in connection with sensitization to the hapten diphenylcyclopropenone (DPC). This receptor was taken from a young woman with alopecia areata. Some clones in this sample may be carry-over from other donors' samples. This chain's CDR3 is CASSLGLAGYTQYF. The CDR3 DNA reads as TGTGCCAGCAGCTTAGGACTAGCGGGTTATACGCAGTATTTT. The entire variable domain, with the rest obtained from reference TRBV7-2 and TRBJ2-3, is as follows: GAGVSQSPSNKVTEKGKDVELRCDPISGHTALYWYRQSLGQGLEFLIYFQGNSAPDKSGLPSDRFSAERTGGSVSTLTIQRTQQEDSAVYLCASSLGLAGYTQYFGPGTRLTVL.